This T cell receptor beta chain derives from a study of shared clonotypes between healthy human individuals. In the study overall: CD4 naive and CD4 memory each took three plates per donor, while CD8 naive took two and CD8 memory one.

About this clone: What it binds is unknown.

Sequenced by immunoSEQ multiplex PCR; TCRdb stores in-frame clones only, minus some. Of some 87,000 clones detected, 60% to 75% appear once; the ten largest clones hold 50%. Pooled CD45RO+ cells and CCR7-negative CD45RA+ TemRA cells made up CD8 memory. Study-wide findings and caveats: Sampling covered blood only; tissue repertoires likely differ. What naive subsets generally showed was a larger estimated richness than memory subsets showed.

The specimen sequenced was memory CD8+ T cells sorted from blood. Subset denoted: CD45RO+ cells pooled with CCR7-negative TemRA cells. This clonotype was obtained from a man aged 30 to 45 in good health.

The CDR3 is CASSELAGGLLTRTDTQYF. The CDR3 DNA is TGCGCCAGCAGTGAGCTAGCGGGAGGGCTCTTGACACGCACAGATACGCAGTATTTT. The chain joins TRBV10-1 to TRBJ2-3, with TRBD2 matching over 12 bases. Germline V gives CDR1 WNHNN, CDR2 SYGVQD (reference sequence). CDR3 length: 19 residues. J gave up 1 base and V 2 bases, and 10 bases lay outside the gene matches.